These T cell receptor beta chains were read from a single sample in a study of T cells in localized non-small cell lung cancer. Libraries were prepared by immunoSEQ multiplex PCR; TCRdb keeps only in-frame clonotypes and omits some of them. This table holds tens of thousands of clones, about 83% found once. The starting material was PBMCs, obtained before any cancer treatment. The receptors stem from a man aged 40-75 years with stage II lung adenocarcinoma. Both conserved end residues are part of each CDR3. The D gene is left open where the match is weak.

V gene	D gene	J gene	CDR3 DNA	CDR3 protein
TRBV6-1	-	TRBJ2-2	TGTGCCAGCAGTGAAGCAACGTGGTACAGGGATCCCCACACCGGGGAGCTGTTTTTT	CASSEATWYRDPHTGELFF
TRBV28	TRBD2	TRBJ2-1	TGTGCCACAGAGGTTAGCGGGGGGGCCAATGAGCAGTTCTTC	CATEVSGGANEQFF
TRBV28	-	TRBJ1-2	TGTGCCAGCAGTTTTGCGAGGGGTTATGGCTACACCTTC	CASSFARGYGYTF
TRBV9	-	TRBJ1-6	TGTGCCAGCAGCGTAGAGGGGGGAAACTATTCACCCCTCCACTTT	CASSVEGGNYSPLHF
TRBV6-5	-	TRBJ1-1	TGTGCCAGCAGTTACTGGGGGGAAGCTTTCTTT	CASSYWGEAFF
TRBV13	TRBD2	TRBJ2-3	TGTGCCAGCAGCCGGTTAGCGGGGGGGAGGACAGATACGCAGTATTTT	CASSRLAGGRTDTQYF
TRBV7-9	-	TRBJ2-4	TGTGCCAGCAGCAATAGGGAAAACATTCAGTACTTC	CASSNRENIQYF
TRBV19	-	TRBJ1-1	TGTGCCAGTAGGCTACAGGGACGAGGCACTGAAGCTTTCTTT	CASRLQGRGTEAFF
TRBV6-1	-	TRBJ1-5	TGTGCCAGCAGTGAAACCAACACTCAGCCCCAGCATTTT	CASSETNTQPQHF
TRBV28	TRBD1	TRBJ2-7	TGTGCCAGCGACGTCAGGGGGCACAACGAGCAGTACTTC	CASDVRGHNEQYF